Below, one TCR beta chain is given with its context. The target antigen is unknown. A read error is possible here, since a much larger clone lies one base away. The data are from a study of T cells in Graves' hyperthyroidism and ophthalmopathy. The CDR3 length is 14 residues. Germline values: CDR1 LNHDA, CDR2 SQIVND (reference sequence). Overall study findings and caveats: Blood also showed most of the thyroid clonotypes that were expanded above 0.001.

At least 3 on the Clinical Activity Score was recorded for ophthalmopathy patients, who also had NOSPECS grade at least 4 and duration under 3 months. PBMCs were sourced from less than 13 ml fresh peripheral blood. Amplification of TCR beta CDR3 regions was performed using RNA transcripts as template. HTBI primers drove first-round RT-PCR of the TCR CDR3. Each CDR3 protein is one row after TCRdb ran MiXCR on the multiplex PCR reads. The sample lists 600,000 to 700,000 distinct CDR3 sequences, about 15% occurring once. The chain employs TRBV19 and TRBJ2-7, with D unresolved. The TCR sequence derives from a woman between 40 and 50 years old with Graves' ophthalmopathy. The sample consisted of blood. The CDR3 bases are TGTGCCAGTAGTATAACCTCCTCGAGATACGGGCAGTACTTC. Amino acid sequence: CASSITSSRYGQYF.